These 27 T cell receptor beta chains share one sample of origin, sequenced in a study of blood T cell repertoires in COVID-19. The repertoire was sequenced with immunoSEQ multiplex PCR; TCRdb's copy has only in-frame clones and lacks some. The sample has roughly 200,000 clones; 83% are singletons. Sequencing was done on a sample of peripheral blood. The receptors come from a woman aged 25 to 45 with COVID-19, enrolled during active disease.

This rearrangement joins TRBV5-6 to TRBJ1-4; 7 positions agree with TRBD1. This CDR3 is 14 amino acids long. Germline V gene data show CDR1 as SGHDT and CDR2 as YYEEEE. The ends lost 4 bases at V and 4 bases at J; junction bases unmatched: 4. CDR3 in amino acids: CASSRDSLNEKLFF. The DNA of the CDR3 is TGTGCCAGCAGCCGGGACAGCCTTAATGAAAAACTGTTTTTT.

Points on this clone: The junction and the germline gene differ at one end; a read error may be behind it. This chain uses TRBV7-9 with TRBJ2-5; D gene unclear. The CDR3 extends over 11 amino acids. CDR1 and CDR2 (germline): SEHNR, FQNEAQ (reference sequence). The CDR3 reads CASSFAEIQYF. DNA for the CDR3: TGTGCCAGCAGCTTTGCGGAGATCCAGTACTTC.

This chain's CDR3 is CASSLGTSDTQYF. DNA for the CDR3: TGTGCCAGCAGCCTGGGGACTTCGGATACGCAGTATTTT. The chain joins TRBV3-1 (or the pseudogene TRBV3-2) to TRBJ2-3, with D tentatively TRBD2 (6 bases). The CDR3 spans 13 residues. Trimming took off 4 bases at V and 6 bases at J, with 11 bases between the two ends. Germline V gives CDR1 LGHDT, CDR2 YNNKEL (reference sequence).

The chain is built from TRBV6-5 and TRBJ1-5; perhaps TRBD1 as D (5 bases). CDR1 and CDR2 from the germline V gene are MNHEY and SVGAGI. V lost 4 bases and J lost 6, with 10 bases in between. The CDR3 contains 13 residues. The CDR3 sequence: CASSSGGVQPQHF. CDR3 bases: TGTGCCAGCAGTTCGGGGGGGGTTCAGCCCCAGCATTTT.

The V gene is TRBV5-1, the J gene TRBJ2-1; 10 positions match TRBD1. V was clipped by 5 bases and J by 2 bases; unmatched bases: 19. CDR3 length equals 20 residues. Per germline, CDR1 SGHRS and CDR2 YFSETQ. CDR3 DNA: TGCGCCAGCAGAGGGACAGGGGCCCGTAGCGGGAACCTTACCTACAATGAGCAGTTCTTC. Residues: CASRGTGARSGNLTYNEQFF. Variable domain in full (rest from reference TRBV5-1 and TRBJ2-1): KAGVTQTPRYLIKTRGQQVTLSCSPISGHRSVSWYQQTPGQGLQFLFEYFSETQRNKGNFPGRFSGRQFSNSRSEMNVSTLELGDSALYLCASRGTGARSGNLTYNEQFFGPGTRLTVL.

The gene calls are TRBV14 and TRBJ2-1, with 12 bases matching TRBD2. V lost 4 bases to trimming and J lost 8 bases; unmatched junction nucleotides: 12. The CDR3 length is 17 residues. In germline, CDR1 is SGHDN, CDR2 FVKESK. The CDR3 sequence: CASSRIGDGTSGYEQFF. CDR3 nucleotide sequence: TGTGCCAGCAGCCGGATTGGAGACGGGACTAGCGGGTATGAGCAGTTCTTC.

The chain combines TRBV30 with TRBJ1-1, with D possibly TRBD1 on 6 matching bases. The V end was cut by 8 bases, the J end by 4 bases, with 17 bases between. The CDR3 extends over 13 amino acids. From germline, CDR1 is GTSNPN and CDR2 SVGIG (reference sequence). CDR3 sequence: CARKDRETTEAFF. The DNA for the CDR3 is TGTGCCCGTAAGGACAGAGAAACCACTGAAGCTTTCTTT.

The chain couples TRBV7-9 to TRBJ2-1, with a possible D match to TRBD1 (6 bases). Looked up from germline, CDR1 is SEHNR and CDR2 is FQNEAQ (reference sequence). The CDR3 length is 14 residues. V lost 0 bases and J lost 5, with 8 bases in between. CDR3 sequence reads: CASSLAQGHNEQFF. The CDR3 DNA follows: TGTGCCAGCAGCTTAGCGCAGGGGCACAATGAGCAGTTCTTC.

This clone was counted a single time. This chain connects TRBV9 to TRBJ2-5; TRBD2 agrees at 9 bases. The junction had 5 bases not matched to a gene; V was cut back by 0 bases and J by 2 bases. The CDR3 is 16 residues long. Germline lookup yields CDR1 SGDLS and CDR2 YYNGEE. This CDR3 is CASSVGSGGLQETQYF. In nucleotides, the CDR3 is TGTGCCAGCAGCGTAGGTAGCGGGGGCCTACAAGAGACCCAGTACTTC.

This clone has just a few counts. The rearrangement joins TRBV2 to TRBJ1-1; 9 nucleotides align to TRBD1. This CDR3 has 16 amino acids. Losses at the gene ends were 6 bases for V and 5 bases for J; bases not matched to a gene: 13. CDR1 SNHLY and CDR2 FYNNEI come from the germline V gene. CDR3: CASRLQGATRGTEAFF. CDR3 nucleotide sequence: TGTGCCAGCAGGCTACAGGGGGCGACCCGGGGTACTGAAGCTTTCTTT.

This clone was detected only a few times. The chain carries TRBV3-1 (or the pseudogene TRBV3-2) and TRBJ1-2; D ambiguous. The ends were cut back, 0 bases at V and 2 bases at J, with 10 bases in the middle. Germline CDR1 LGHDT, CDR2 YNNKEL (reference sequence). The CDR3 has 15 amino acids. The CDR3 protein is CASSQDGRVNYGYTF. DNA for the CDR3: TGTGCCAGCAGCCAAGATGGCCGGGTCAACTATGGCTACACCTTC.

This chain uses TRBV30 with TRBJ2-7; 7 nucleotides align to TRBD2. The CDR3 runs to 13 residues. Per the germline V gene, CDR1 is GTSNPN and CDR2 is SVGIG (reference sequence). V lost 3 bases to trimming and J lost 6 bases; unmatched junction nucleotides: 8. CDR3 amino acids: CAWRRKGGGEQYF. The CDR3 nucleotides are TGTGCCTGGAGACGTAAAGGCGGGGGCGAGCAGTACTTC.

This chain links TRBV6-5 with TRBJ2-7; tentative D call: TRBD2 (6 bases). The CDR3 totals 16 residues. Looked up from germline, CDR1 is MNHEY and CDR2 is SVGAGI. Trimming removed 1 base at V and 3 bases at J, with 16 bases between. DNA of the CDR3: TGTGCCAGCAGTTACTTGTCGGCGGGAAGGGACTACGAGCAGTACTTC. Protein: CASSYLSAGRDYEQYF.

This rearrangement joins TRBV5-6 to TRBJ2-3; unclear D gene. The V end lost 4 bases, the J end lost 6 bases, and 12 bases lay between the germline ends. CDR1 is SGHDT and CDR2 is YYEEEE in the germline V gene. The CDR3 extends over 13 amino acids. CDR3 sequence (DNA): TGTGCCAGCAGCATTTTAGCTCGGGATACGCAGTATTTT. Encoded protein: CASSILARDTQYF.

The chain employs TRBV27 and TRBJ2-5; 11 positions agree with TRBD2. The trim removed 4 bases at V and 1 base at J, leaving 8 bases unmatched. Germline V gives CDR1 MNHEY, CDR2 SMNVEV (reference sequence). This CDR3 region has 17 residues. The CDR3 reads CASSSLGLAVFQETQYF. The CDR3 coding sequence is TGTGCCAGCAGTTCCTTGGGACTAGCGGTCTTCCAAGAGACCCAGTACTTC.

Many counts were recorded for this clone. The chain has TRBV5-6 and TRBJ2-7, with 10 bases lining up with TRBD2. The CDR3 is made up of 14 amino acids. Looked up from germline, CDR1 is SGHDT and CDR2 is YYEEEE. J was trimmed by 5 bases and V by 7 bases; bases with no gene match: 9. The CDR3, as DNA: TGTGCCAGCGCTTCTGGACTAGCGGATCACGAGCAGTACTTC. Protein product: CASASGLADHEQYF.

The J gene is TRBJ1-2, the V gene TRBV24-1; a possible D gene is TRBD1 (6 bases). The CDR3 sequence is 14 residues long. Germline V gives CDR1 KGHDR, CDR2 SFDVKD. The V and J ends lost 4 bases and 2 bases respectively, with 10 bases between them. CDR3 DNA sequence: TGTGCCACCAGTGACTCGGGACAAAACTATGGCTACACCTTC. Protein product: CATSDSGQNYGYTF.

The gene calls are TRBV5-4 and TRBJ1-4; 8 bases are a match to TRBD1. CDR3 length: 14 residues. V lost 3 bases to trimming and J lost 4 bases; unmatched junction nucleotides: 2. Germline V gene sequence: CDR1 SGHNT, CDR2 YYREEE (reference sequence). The CDR3 DNA reads as TGTGCCAGCAGCTCCGGACAGGGTAATGAAAAACTGTTTTTT. Translating it yields CASSSGQGNEKLFF.

The sample holds one count of this clone. The chain recombines TRBV7-2 with TRBJ2-1, with 7 bases aligning to TRBD1. The CDR3 sequence is 14 residues long. Germline-derived CDR1 and CDR2 are SGHTA and FQGNSA. Trimming removed 4 bases from V and 4 bases from J; junction bases left unmatched: 4. CDR3 loop: CASSSMTGYNEQFF. CDR3 bases: TGTGCCAGCAGCTCCATGACAGGGTACAATGAGCAGTTCTTC.

The chain links TRBV29-1 to TRBJ2-5; TRBD1 matches 7 bases. V was pared by 6 bases and J by 6 bases, with 7 bases of the junction left unmatched. Germline CDR1 and CDR2: SQVTM and ANQGSEA. CDR3 length: 12 amino acids. DNA of the CDR3: TGCAGCGTCCTCGACAGGGCGCAGACCCAGTACTTC. This codes for CSVLDRAQTQYF. The variable domain in full, with the rest retrieved from reference TRBV29-1 and TRBJ2-5, is SAVISQKPSRDICQRGTSLTIQCQVDSQVTMMFWYRQQPGQSLTLIATANQGSEATYESGFVIDKFPISRPNLTFSTLTVSNMSPEDSSIYLCSVLDRAQTQYFGPGTRLLVL.

This clone was recorded a few times. This chain connects TRBV18 to TRBJ1-1; D not resolved. The CDR3 consists of 15 residues. The V and J ends lost 4 bases and 5 bases respectively, with 17 bases between them. Germline V CDR1 and CDR2: KGHSH, LQKENI. The DNA of the CDR3 is TGTGCCAGCTCACGTGAGGGATTCCGAAATACTGAAGCTTTCTTT. It yields the protein CASSREGFRNTEAFF. Looking up the rest from reference TRBV18 and TRBJ1-1 gives the full variable domain: NAGVMQNPRHLVRRRGQEARLRCSPMKGHSHVYWYRQLPEEGLKFMVYLQKENIIDESGMPKERFSAEFPKEGPSILRIQQVVRGDSAAYFCASSREGFRNTEAFFGQGTRLTVV.

The chain employs TRBV7-2 and TRBJ1-1, with TRBD1 matching 8 bases. Germline V gives CDR1 SGHTA, CDR2 FQGNSA. This CDR3 comprises 15 residues. The V gene end was trimmed by 5 bases and the J gene end by 0 bases; junction bases not matched to a gene: 5. As DNA, the CDR3 is TGTGCCAGCAGCCGGGACAGGTTGATGAACACTGAAGCTTTCTTT. Amino acids: CASSRDRLMNTEAFF.

The V and J genes are TRBV2 and TRBJ1-3; possibly TRBD1 for D (6 bases). With 8 bases removed from V and 4 bases from J, the gap between germline ends came to 18 bases. This CDR3 is 15 amino acids long. Germline assignment: CDR1 SNHLY and CDR2 FYNNEI. CDR3: CASAPITGIGNTIYF. CDR3 in DNA: TGTGCCAGCGCCCCCATTACAGGGATCGGAAACACCATATATTTT.

V gene TRBV9 combines with J gene TRBJ2-1; TRBD2 is a possible D gene (6 bases). Trimming took 7 bases from V and 0 from J, leaving 29 bases between them. CDR1 and CDR2 from the germline V gene are SGDLS and YYNGEE. This CDR3 comprises 20 residues. The CDR3 bases are TGTGCCAGCGCTTTGGCGGGGTCCCCCGGGAGCGCAGGCTCCTACAATGAGCAGTTCTTC. It specifies CASALAGSPGSAGSYNEQFF.

This clone appeared a few times. V usage is TRBV18 and J usage is TRBJ2-5; D is uncertain. Germline CDR1 and CDR2: KGHSH and LQKENI. V was trimmed by 3 bases and J by 5 bases, leaving 4 bases between them. CDR3 size: 11 residues. The CDR3 protein is CASSPSETQYF. CDR3 DNA: TGTGCCAGCTCACCTTCGGAGACCCAGTACTTC.

The V and J genes are TRBV15 and TRBJ2-5, with D maybe TRBD1 (5 bases). CDR1 LNHNV and CDR2 YYDKDF come from the germline V gene (reference sequence). This CDR3 has 15 amino acids. The V end was cut by 2 bases, the J end by 2 bases, with 12 bases between. In nucleotides, the CDR3 is TGTGCCACCAGCAGATTATCAGGGAATCAAGAGACCCAGTACTTC. It specifies CATSRLSGNQETQYF.

CDR3 loop: CASSFWTGGEETQYF. CDR3 coding DNA: TGTGCCAGCAGCTTTTGGACAGGGGGGGAAGAGACCCAGTACTTC. The chain links TRBV7-9 to TRBJ2-5; TRBD1 matches at 10 bases. The length of the CDR3 is 15 residues. After removal of 3 bases from V and 3 bases from J, the junction contained 4 bases not matched to a gene. CDR1 and CDR2 from the germline V gene are SEHNR and FQNEAQ (reference sequence).